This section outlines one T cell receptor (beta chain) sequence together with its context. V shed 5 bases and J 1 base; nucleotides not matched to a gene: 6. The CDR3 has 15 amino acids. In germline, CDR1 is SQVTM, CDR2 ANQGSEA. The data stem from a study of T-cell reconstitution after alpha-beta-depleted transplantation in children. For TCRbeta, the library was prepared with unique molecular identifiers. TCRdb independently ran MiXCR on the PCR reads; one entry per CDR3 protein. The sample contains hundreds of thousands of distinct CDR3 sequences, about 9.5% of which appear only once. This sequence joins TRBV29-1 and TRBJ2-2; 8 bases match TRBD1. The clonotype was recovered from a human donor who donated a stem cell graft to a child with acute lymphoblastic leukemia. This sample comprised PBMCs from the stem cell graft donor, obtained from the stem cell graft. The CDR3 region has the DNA TGCAGCGTTAAGCCGGACAGGGTGAACACCGGGGAGCTGTTTTTT. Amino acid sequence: CSVKPDRVNTGELFF.